Each of the 10 T cell receptor beta chains below was sequenced from the same sample in a study of beta chain features in type 1 diabetes. Study-level points and caveats: All four CD4+ subsets of Type 1 diabetes patients contained TCRB CDR3s that were moderately but significantly shorter.

The study reverse transcribed the entire isolated RNA, so it sequenced expressed TCRB transcripts. Sequenced by immunoSEQ multiplex PCR; TCRdb stores in-frame clones only, minus some. The sample includes some 26,000 clones, more than 65% of them seen just once. These receptors have no known antigen. What was sequenced was stem cell memory CD4+ T cells from blood. Receptors were obtained from a woman aged 40-49 years with type 1 diabetes.

This chain connects TRBV4-2 to TRBJ1-5; TRBD1 matches at 9 bases. The ends lost 5 bases at V and 6 bases at J; junction bases unmatched: 8. The CDR3 is made up of 15 amino acids. Germline CDR1 and CDR2: LGHNA and YNFKEQ. The CDR3 protein is CASSLGGQGPQPQHF. The CDR3 DNA is TGTGCCAGCAGCTTGGGGGGACAGGGACCTCAGCCCCAGCATTTT.

The chain has TRBV25-1 and TRBJ2-5; 9 nucleotides agree with TRBD1. V lost 6 bases and J lost 5; bases outside the gene matches: 10. The V gene's germline CDR1 is MGHDK and CDR2 SYGVNS. The CDR3 runs 15 residues. The CDR3 DNA reads TGTGCCAGCAGCGCCATGGGACAGGGAGAGGAGACCCAGTACTTC. Amino acid sequence: CASSAMGQGEETQYF.

The chain carries TRBV6-6 and TRBJ1-1; 10 bases are shared with TRBD1. The germline gives CDR1 MNHNY, CDR2 SVGAGI (reference sequence). The junction had 4 bases not matched to a gene; V was cut back by 4 bases and J by 5 bases. The length of the CDR3 is 14 residues. CDR3 in amino acids: CASSSGQGGTEAFF. The CDR3 DNA follows: TGTGCCAGCAGTTCCGGACAGGGGGGGACTGAAGCTTTCTTT.

The V and J genes are TRBV11-3 and TRBJ1-1; D remains ambiguous. Trimming took off 3 bases at V and 1 base at J, with 6 bases between the two ends. The CDR3 totals 13 residues. Germline values: CDR1 SGHNT, CDR2 YENEEA. This CDR3 reads CASSFRWNTEAFF. The CDR3 DNA reads as TGTGCCAGCAGCTTTAGATGGAACACTGAAGCTTTCTTT.

This sequence joins TRBV6-5 and TRBJ1-2; the match to TRBD1 covers 10 bases. In germline, CDR1 is MNHEY, CDR2 SVGAGI. The CDR3 runs to 13 residues. J lost 7 bases, V lost 6 bases, and 5 bases had no gene match. CDR3 DNA: TGTGCCAGCAGCCCTGGGACAGGGGTTGGCTACACCTTC. It is translated as CASSPGTGVGYTF.

The chain uses TRBV19 and TRBJ1-4; TRBD1 matches at 9 bases. CDR1 and CDR2 (germline): LNHDA, SQIVND (reference sequence). V lost 5 bases, J lost 7 bases, and 11 bases stayed unmatched. There are 16 residues in the CDR3. The CDR3 protein is CASSPYWTGEGEKLFF. In DNA form, the CDR3 reads TGTGCCAGTAGTCCCTATTGGACAGGGGAAGGTGAAAAACTGTTTTTT.

V gene TRBV28 combines with J gene TRBJ1-6; perhaps TRBD1 as D (6 bases). The CDR3 is 14 amino acids. Germline V CDR1 and CDR2: MDHEN, SYDVKM. V was pared by 4 bases and J by 11 bases, with 15 bases between. The CDR3 sequence: CASSSPRQVTPLHF. CDR3 nucleotides: TGTGCCAGCAGTTCCCCCCGACAGGTCACACCCCTCCACTTT.

V and J are TRBV9 and TRBJ2-2, with TRBD2 matching 12 bases. Germline assignment: CDR1 SGDLS and CDR2 YYNGEE. The V segment lost 4 bases and the J segment 4 bases; nucleotides outside the gene matches: 5. The length of the CDR3 is 16 residues. The CDR3 DNA reads TGTGCCAGCAGCCCACGACTAGCGGGGGTCACCGGGGAGCTGTTTTTT. Amino acid sequence: CASSPRLAGVTGELFF.

This chain uses TRBV7-2 with TRBJ2-5, with unresolved D. V gave up 3 bases and J gave up 2 bases, with 10 bases separating them. The CDR3 extends over 14 amino acids. Germline loops: CDR1 SGHTA, CDR2 FQGNSA. The CDR3 sequence: CASSFLQRQETQYF. The CDR3 bases are TGTGCCAGCAGCTTCCTACAGAGACAAGAGACCCAGTACTTC.

The chain joins TRBV5-1 to TRBJ2-7; 10 bases fit TRBD2. With V trimmed by 1 base and J by 4 bases, 11 bases remained unmatched. CDR3 length equals 17 residues. CDR1 SGHRS and CDR2 YFSETQ come from the germline V gene. The CDR3 coding sequence is TGCGCCAGCAGCTTGAGGCTAGCGGGGGAAAGAGGATACGAGCAGTACTTC. This gives the protein CASSLRLAGERGYEQYF.